This record concerns one T cell receptor (beta chain) sequence. Its antigen is unknown. The study reverse transcribed the entire isolated RNA, so it sequenced expressed TCRB transcripts. Profiling relied on immunoSEQ multiplex PCR, and the TCRdb table lists in-frame clones only, not all of them. The data show 350,000 to 450,000 clones, approximately 15% seen once. This sample was included in a study of beta chain features in type 1 diabetes. Study-level findings and limits: In patients and controls equally, PCR might favor templates that are shorter. High TCR expression in some cells could lead to their over-representation in cDNA sequencing.

In total, each donor contributed a single heparinised blood draw that averaged roughly 100 mL. Without exception, sorted populations had purity beyond 98%. This CDR3 comprises 16 residues. The V gene lost 5 bases and the J gene lost 0 bases, with 13 bases spanning the gap. Germline CDR1 and CDR2: SGHVS and FQNEAQ. The source material was naive CD4+ T cells from blood. The chain recombines TRBV7-8 with TRBJ2-2; no clear D gene. The receptor comes from a man younger than 45 in good health. Here the CDR3 DNA reads TGTGCCAGCAGCCCCCGGACCGATGCGAACACCGGGGAGCTGTTTTTT. This sequence encodes CASSPRTDANTGELFF.